Below are 23 T cell receptor beta chains sequenced from a single sample in a study of blood T cells in healthy people across ages. Using a J-beta primer mix together with a sample-barcoded 5' primer, a second PCR was run for roughly 7 to 11 cycles. Each CDR3 protein is one row after TCRdb ran MiXCR on the 5' RACE reads. The sample records 1.5 million to 2 million distinct CDR3 sequences, 28% being singletons. Material: blood. The source of these receptors is a woman aged 30 to 39 in good health.

The gene calls are TRBV5-1 and TRBJ2-3; 7 nucleotides align to TRBD1. CDR3 length: 14 amino acids. CDR1 is SGHRS, CDR2 YFSETQ, per germline. J lost 4 bases, V lost 1 base, and 3 bases had no gene match. The CDR3 coding sequence is TGCGCCAGCAGCTTGTACAGGGGCGCAGATACGCAGTATTTT. Protein product: CASSLYRGADTQYF.

Remarks on this clonotype: Relative to the germline gene, one junction end is altered; a read error may explain this. This sequence joins TRBV9 and TRBJ2-3; D ambiguous. Germline loops: CDR1 SGDLS, CDR2 YYNGEE. This CDR3 has 14 amino acids. Here the CDR3 DNA reads TGTGCCAGCAGCGGGGATTTCAACACAGATACGCGGTATTTT. This gives the protein CASSGDFNTDTRYF. The whole variable domain, filled in from reference TRBV9 and TRBJ2-3, reads DSGVTQTPKHLITATGQRVTLRCSPRSGDLSVYWYQQSLDQGLQFLIQYYNGEERAKGNILERFSAQQFPDLHSELNLSSLELGDSALYFCASSGDFNTDTRYFGPGTRLTVL.

The sample holds one count of this clonotype. Just one base apart from a much larger clone, this may be a read error. The chain joins TRBV12-3 or TRBV12-4 to TRBJ2-4; unclear D gene. The CDR3 loop spans 14 amino acids. The CDR3 DNA sequence: TGTGCCAGCAGTTTAATGACCCGGACGGAGACCCAGCACTTC. Its translation is CASSLMTRTETQHF.

With regard to this clonotype: Mismatch with germline at one junction end may stem from a read error. V is TRBV29-1 and J is TRBJ2-3; either TRBD1 or TRBD2 may supply D (6 bases each). This CDR3 has 14 residues. Germline V gene sequence: CDR1 SQVTM, CDR2 ANQGSEA. The DNA for the CDR3 is TGCAGCCTTGAAGGGGGGCCGGGCACAGATACGCAGTATTTT. This sequence encodes CSLEGGPGTDTQYF.

The chain uses TRBV28 and TRBJ2-1, with D possibly TRBD2 on 5 matching bases. Germline V gene sequence: CDR1 MDHEN, CDR2 SYDVKM. With 7 bases removed from V and 6 bases from J, the gap between germline ends came to 10 bases. This CDR3 spans 12 amino acids. The chain's CDR3 is CASTEEGNEQFF. The CDR3 bases are TGTGCCAGCACCGAAGAGGGCAATGAGCAGTTCTTC.

The chain has TRBV24-1 and TRBJ2-5; a weak D match, TRBD1 (7 bases). CDR3 size: 16 residues. Trimming removed 2 bases from V and 2 bases from J, with 14 bases in between. Germline assignment: CDR1 KGHDR and CDR2 SFDVKD. The CDR3 loop is CATSDSMGGQQETQYF. DNA of the CDR3: TGTGCCACCAGTGATTCAATGGGGGGACAGCAAGAGACCCAGTACTTC.

This clonotype was observed a handful of times. This chain links TRBV12-3 or TRBV12-4 with TRBJ2-7; the D gene is possibly TRBD2 (7 bases). Gene TRBJ2-5 matches the end of the DNA better, so the J call may be wrong. This CDR3 region has 14 residues. The DNA for the CDR3 is TGTGCCAGCAGTTTTGGGGGGGCTGTTGGGACCCAGTACTTC. It codes for CASSFGGAVGTQYF.

This clonotype was counted between two and nine times. The chain joins TRBV20-1 to TRBJ2-7; the match to TRBD1 covers 8 bases. The junction had 4 bases not matched to a gene; V was cut back by 4 bases and J by 2 bases. Germline loops: CDR1 DFQATT, CDR2 SNEGSKA (reference sequence). The CDR3 sequence is 13 residues long. In DNA form, the CDR3 reads TGCAGTGCTACCGGACAGGGCCCCTACGAGCAGTACTTC. It encodes CSATGQGPYEQYF.

Regarding this clonotype: One end of the junction varies from germline; a read error may be responsible. The genes are TRBV29-1 and TRBJ2-2; TRBD2 might be the D (5 bases). The CDR3 length is 12 residues. Germline assignment: CDR1 SQVTM and CDR2 ANQGSEA. This CDR3 is CSVPLYTGERFF. CDR3 sequence (DNA): TGCAGCGTACCGTTGTACACCGGGGAGCGGTTTTTT.

V is TRBV20-1 and J is TRBJ1-4, with D hard to call. Per germline, CDR1 DFQATT and CDR2 SNEGSKA (reference sequence). The V end lost 6 bases, the J end lost 4 bases, and 15 bases lay between the germline ends. There are 14 residues in the CDR3. CDR3 loop: CSASRDGRNEKLFF. The CDR3 DNA is TGCAGTGCGTCACGGGATGGCCGTAATGAAAAACTGTTTTTT.

This clonotype has just a few counts. This chain joins TRBV7-2 and TRBJ2-7; 11 bases match TRBD2. The CDR3 totals 19 residues. V was pared by 0 bases and J by 2 bases, with 12 bases of the junction left unmatched. Germline CDR1 is SGHTA and CDR2 is FQGNSA. In DNA, the CDR3 is TGTGCCAGCAGCTTAGCGGGGGGGCTAGCGGGAGGCGGGCCCTACGAGCAGTACTTC. Its translation is CASSLAGGLAGGGPYEQYF.

The V and J genes are TRBV30 and TRBJ2-5, with 7 bases that match TRBD1. This CDR3 region has 13 residues. J was trimmed by 7 bases and V by 2 bases; bases with no gene match: 7. Per the germline V gene, CDR1 is GTSNPN and CDR2 is SVGIG (reference sequence). In nucleotides, the CDR3 is TGTGCCTGGAGTCCCTGGACAGGCTTGACCCAGTACTTC. This codes for CAWSPWTGLTQYF.

The CDR3 loop is CASTPGQGRTQYF. As DNA, the CDR3 is TGTGCCAGCACCCCGGGGCAGGGGCGAACCCAGTACTTC. The V and J genes are TRBV12-3 or TRBV12-4 and TRBJ2-5, with D perhaps matching TRBD1 (6 bases). Trimming cost V 7 bases and J 8 bases, with 17 bases left between them. The CDR3 runs 13 residues.

The chain couples TRBV30 to TRBJ1-3; D gene uncertain. The CDR3 length is 14 residues. Germline CDR1 reads GTSNPN; CDR2 reads SVGIG (reference sequence). The V gene lost 3 bases and the J gene lost 4 bases, with 13 bases spanning the gap. CDR3 coding DNA: TGTGCCTGGAGGTTGAGCAAAGTCGGAAACACCATATATTTT. It specifies CAWRLSKVGNTIYF.

The chain links TRBV12-3 or TRBV12-4 to TRBJ2-3; D is unresolved. The CDR3 runs to 13 residues. The ends were cut back, 8 bases at V and 4 bases at J, with 13 bases in the middle. The CDR3, as DNA: TGTGCCAGCTCTCCGGCTATGCCAGATACGCAGTATTTT. It codes for CASSPAMPDTQYF.

This clonotype appeared many times. The CDR3 region has the DNA TGCAGCGTTGGATCCAGCGGGAGGGAGACCTACGAGCAGTACTTC. Translating it yields CSVGSSGRETYEQYF. The rearrangement joins TRBV29-1 to TRBJ2-7; TRBD2 aligns across 10 bases. The CDR3 contains 15 residues. J lost 2 bases, V lost 4 bases, and 8 bases had no gene match. Germline V gene sequence: CDR1 SQVTM, CDR2 ANQGSEA.

This clonotype was detected ten times or more. This rearrangement joins TRBV6-4 to TRBJ2-1, with TRBD2 matching 8 bases. In germline, CDR1 is MRHNA, CDR2 SNTAGT. J lost 6 bases, V lost 2 bases, and 0 bases had no gene match. This CDR3 is built from 13 residues. DNA of the CDR3: TGTGCCAGCAGTGACGGGACTAGCAATGAGCAGTTCTTC. Protein sequence: CASSDGTSNEQFF.

CDR3 coding DNA: TGTGCCAGCAGTCCAGGTGGCGGGGGCACTGGGGCCAACGTCCTGACTTTC. Translated: CASSPGGGGTGANVLTF. The V and J genes are TRBV2 and TRBJ2-6; possible D gene TRBD2, 7 bases. The CDR3 has 17 residues. Germline lookup yields CDR1 SNHLY and CDR2 FYNNEI. V lost 5 bases to trimming and J lost 2 bases, with 16 bases between them.

The chain recombines TRBV6-6 with TRBJ1-1; D gene ambiguous. Trimming removed 8 bases at V and 5 bases at J, with 9 bases between. CDR1 is MNHNY and CDR2 is SVGAGI in the germline V gene (reference sequence). This CDR3 contains 11 residues. DNA for the CDR3: TGTGCCAGCGGGTCTCGGACTGAAGCTTTCTTT. This sequence encodes CASGSRTEAFF.

This clonotype turned up a few times. The chain employs TRBV12-3 or TRBV12-4 and TRBJ1-2, with TRBD1 matching over 9 bases. CDR3 length equals 16 residues. Trimming removed 6 bases from V and 0 bases from J; junction bases left unmatched: 8. The CDR3 DNA reads as TGTGCCAGCAGGTCGACAGGGGGGCCATCTAACTATGGCTACACCTTC. Its translation is CASRSTGGPSNYGYTF.

There are a few counts of this clonotype. Mismatch with germline at one junction end may stem from a read error. The chain combines TRBV12-3 or TRBV12-4 with TRBJ2-1, with 9 bases that match TRBD2. This CDR3 has 15 residues. CDR3 coding DNA: TGTGCCAGCAGTAAATCCTGGACTAGCGACAATGGGCAGTTCTTC. Translating gives CASSKSWTSDNGQFF.

This clonotype was observed many times. This chain links TRBV12-3 or TRBV12-4 with TRBJ2-5; TRBD1 agrees at 7 bases. With V trimmed by 5 bases and J by 2 bases, 5 bases remained unmatched. The CDR3 contains 14 residues. CDR3 in amino acids: CASSPGGRQETQYF. The DNA of the CDR3 is TGTGCCAGCAGTCCAGGGGGACGACAAGAGACCCAGTACTTC.

The chain links TRBV24-1 to TRBJ2-2, with 15 bases identical to TRBD2. Germline CDR1 reads KGHDR; CDR2 reads SFDVKD. V lost 0 bases to trimming and J lost 3 bases; unmatched junction nucleotides: 7. This CDR3 comprises 20 residues. CDR3 bases: TGTGCCACCAGTGATTTGCAAGGACTAGCGGGAGGGCCTCACACCGGGGAGCTGTTTTTT. Translating it yields CATSDLQGLAGGPHTGELFF.